This record concerns one T cell receptor (beta chain) sequence. The antigen is not known. This entry comes from a study of cytomegalovirus exposure and HLA in healthy donors. Nominally healthy donors provided the samples, though records likely missed some immune exposures. The PCR contained 60 Vbeta and 13 Jbeta primers. The repertoire was sequenced with immunoSEQ multiplex PCR; TCRdb's copy has only in-frame clones and lacks some. The table has fewer than 90,000 clones, around 79% seen once. Study-wide results and caveats: In vitro experiments confirmed that a few CMV-associated chains were specific for CMV antigens.

The CDR3 consists of 15 residues. Germline CDR1 reads LNHDA; CDR2 reads SQIVND (reference sequence). Trimming cost V 4 bases and J 0 bases; bases outside gene matches: 3. This sequence originates from a woman in her 40s in good health and CMV-seropositive. V is TRBV19 and J is TRBJ1-5, with 7 bases fitting TRBD1. Sequencing was carried out using PBMCs. The CDR3 is CASSTGQASNQPQHF. CDR3 bases: TGTGCCAGTAGTACAGGACAGGCTAGCAATCAGCCCCAGCATTTT.